Shown below are 22 T cell receptor beta chains from a single sample sequenced in a study of blood T cells in healthy people across ages. The second PCR ran about 6 to 12 cycles with a sample-barcoded 5' primer and J-beta primers. TCRdb fed the 5' RACE reads into MiXCR, producing one record per CDR3 protein. The sample contains roughly 930,000 distinct CDR3 sequences, about 48% of which appear only once. The sample taken for sequencing was blood. The receptor set was obtained from a man aged 30 to 39 in good health.

This clonotype appeared a few times. CDR3 sequence (DNA): TGTGCCATCAGTGGGGGCTCCGGGGCCCAGAGCTCCTACGAGCAGTACTTC. It translates to CAISGGSGAQSSYEQYF. The V gene is TRBV10-3, the J gene TRBJ2-7; D possibly uses TRBD1 or TRBD2 (5 bases each). This CDR3 spans 17 amino acids. The V gene lost 4 bases and the J gene lost 0 bases, with 19 bases spanning the gap. Germline values: CDR1 ENHRY, CDR2 SYGVKD.

The chain is built from TRBV4-1 and TRBJ2-3, with 10 bases identical to TRBD2. Trimming cost V 1 base and J 0 bases; bases outside gene matches: 4. This CDR3 contains 17 residues. Germline lookup yields CDR1 MGHRA and CDR2 YSYEKL. The CDR3 DNA is TGCGCCAGCAGCCAAGCGGCTAGCGGGGGTAGCACAGATACGCAGTATTTT. As protein: CASSQAASGGSTDTQYF.

In the case of this clonotype: This may stem from a read error, because a much larger clone lies one nucleotide away. The rearrangement links TRBV5-1 to TRBJ2-7, with 9 bases identical to TRBD1. The CDR3 consists of 13 residues. Per the germline V gene, CDR1 is SGHRS and CDR2 is YFSETQ. The CDR3 is CVSSMTGGYEQYF. The DNA of the CDR3 is TGCGTCAGCAGCATGACAGGGGGCTACGAGCAGTACTTC.

This clonotype has only a few counts. This chain joins TRBV7-9 and TRBJ1-1; no reliable D call. V dropped 5 bases and J dropped 5 bases, with 9 bases sitting between them. This CDR3 has 12 amino acids. Germline V CDR1 and CDR2: SEHNR, FQNEAQ (reference sequence). CDR3 in DNA: TGTGCCAGCAGCCCCTTTGGTACTGAAGCTTTCTTT. The encoded protein is CASSPFGTEAFF.

The chain couples TRBV12-5 to TRBJ2-7; D is ambiguous. The CDR3 spans 14 residues. Germline V lookup: CDR1 LGHNT, CDR2 FRNRAP. Trimming left V 0 bases short and J 0 bases short, with 6 bases between. The CDR3 region is CASGLVQFSYEQYF. CDR3 coding DNA: TGTGCTAGTGGTTTGGTCCAGTTCTCCTACGAGCAGTACTTC.

The chain carries TRBV7-9 and TRBJ2-5; a weak D match, TRBD2 (6 bases). The CDR3 has 16 amino acids. The ends were cut back, 5 bases at V and 2 bases at J, with 18 bases in the middle. Per the germline V gene, CDR1 is SEHNR and CDR2 is FQNEAQ (reference sequence). This CDR3 reads CASSPRIAVLQETQYF. The CDR3 DNA sequence: TGTGCCAGCAGCCCCCGGATAGCGGTACTACAAGAGACCCAGTACTTC.

This clonotype was recorded at least ten times. This chain connects TRBV20-1 to TRBJ2-1, with 11 bases identical to TRBD2. With 4 bases clipped from V and 4 bases from J, the junction kept 3 bases outside the gene matches. Germline assignment: CDR1 DFQATT and CDR2 SNEGSKA (reference sequence). The CDR3 sequence is 14 residues long. In nucleotides, the CDR3 is TGCAGTGCTACTAGCGGGGGGTCATACAATGAGCAGTTCTTC. Encoded protein: CSATSGGSYNEQFF.

This sequence joins TRBV4-1 and TRBJ1-2, with D unclear. The length of the CDR3 is 15 residues. Trimming stripped 0 bases from V and 6 bases from J, with 14 bases between. Germline V gene lookup returns CDR1 MGHRA and CDR2 YSYEKL. The CDR3 sequence is CASSQEPRIKDGYTF. CDR3 nucleotides: TGCGCCAGCAGCCAAGAACCACGAATTAAGGATGGCTACACCTTC.

This clonotype was found a few times. V and J are TRBV29-1 and TRBJ2-1; 8 nucleotides agree with TRBD2. Germline V gives CDR1 SQVTM, CDR2 ANQGSEA. This CDR3 has 14 amino acids. V lost 3 bases and J lost 7; bases outside the gene matches: 8. The CDR3 reads CSVDSAGAWNEQFF. The CDR3 nucleotides are TGCAGCGTTGACTCAGCGGGGGCTTGGAATGAGCAGTTCTTC.

This chain connects TRBV29-1 to TRBJ1-2, with D perhaps TRBD1 (6 bases). The CDR3 consists of 14 residues. The germline V gene has CDR1 SQVTM and CDR2 ANQGSEA. V was clipped by 1 base and J by 2 bases, with 11 bases between them. CDR3 residues: CSVEAGAGNYGYTF. The CDR3 nucleotides are TGCAGCGTTGAAGCAGGGGCAGGGAACTATGGCTACACCTTC. Based on the CDR3 plus reference TRBV29-1 and TRBJ1-2, the full variable domain is SAVISQKPSRDICQRGTSLTIQCQVDSQVTMMFWYRQQPGQSLTLIATANQGSEATYESGFVIDKFPISRPNLTFSTLTVSNMSPEDSSIYLCSVEAGAGNYGYTFGSGTRLTVV.

This chain connects TRBV6-6 to TRBJ2-7; D is unclear. Germline V CDR1 and CDR2: MNHNY, SVGAGI (reference sequence). V lost 8 bases and J 7 bases, leaving 12 bases between the germline ends. The CDR3 loop spans 11 amino acids. The CDR3 sequence: CASLAYNEQYF. CDR3 bases: TGTGCCAGCCTGGCCTACAATGAGCAGTACTTC.

V gene TRBV12-3 or TRBV12-4 combines with J gene TRBJ2-5; D is ambiguous. The J call could be wrong; TRBJ2-7 is a better fit for the DNA end. The CDR3 is 15 residues long. CDR3 protein: CASRSNVDQAHEQYF. CDR3 DNA: TGTGCCAGCAGGTCCAATGTAGACCAAGCCCACGAGCAGTACTTC.

The chain combines TRBV5-5 with TRBJ1-1, with TRBD1 matching 8 bases. The trim removed 5 bases at V and 5 bases at J, leaving 11 bases unmatched. CDR1 is SGHKS, CDR2 YYEKEE, per germline (reference sequence). The CDR3 runs 15 residues. In DNA form, the CDR3 reads TGTGCCAGCAGTCCAGGGGGCACGATGGGGACTGAAGCTTTCTTT. Translated: CASSPGGTMGTEAFF.

The chain recombines TRBV5-1 with TRBJ1-4; unclear D gene. Germline CDR1 and CDR2: SGHRS and YFSETQ. The CDR3 is 14 residues long. Trimming pared 2 bases from V and 3 bases from J, leaving 8 bases between. Written as DNA, the CDR3 is TGCGCCAGCAGCTTTGACAAGTCTAATGAAAAACTGTTTTTT. Protein sequence: CASSFDKSNEKLFF.

The chain employs TRBV6-6 and TRBJ2-5; 7 nucleotides line up with TRBD2. CDR3 length: 12 residues. The germline V gene has CDR1 MNHNY and CDR2 SVGAGI (reference sequence). V lost 8 bases, J lost 11 bases, and 11 bases stayed unmatched. The CDR3 loop reads CASYPGGSRQYF. CDR3 DNA sequence: TGTGCCAGCTACCCGGGAGGCTCGAGGCAGTACTTC.

This clonotype has just a few counts. Here the CDR3 DNA reads TGTGCCAGCTCACCGGGTTGGTTGGGCGAGCAGTACTTC. It specifies CASSPGWLGEQYF. The chain recombines TRBV6-5 with TRBJ2-7; D uncertain. The CDR3 totals 13 residues. Per germline, CDR1 MNHEY and CDR2 SVGAGI. Trimming pared 8 bases from V and 6 bases from J, leaving 17 bases between.

This rearrangement joins TRBV9 to TRBJ2-1; possibly TRBD2 for D (5 bases). Trimming took 0 bases from V and 9 from J, leaving 16 bases between them. Germline V gene data show CDR1 as SGDLS and CDR2 as YYNGEE. The CDR3 loop spans 15 amino acids. The CDR3 here is CASSVESNRRGEQFF. Here the CDR3 DNA reads TGTGCCAGCAGCGTAGAGTCGAATAGACGGGGTGAGCAGTTCTTC. The full variable domain, completed using reference TRBV9 and TRBJ2-1, is DSGVTQTPKHLITATGQRVTLRCSPRSGDLSVYWYQQSLDQGLQFLIQYYNGEERAKGNILERFSAQQFPDLHSELNLSSLELGDSALYFCASSVESNRRGEQFFGPGTRLTVL.

The J gene is TRBJ2-2, the V gene TRBV9; D remains unclear. The CDR3 is made up of 14 amino acids. CDR1 is SGDLS, CDR2 YYNGEE, per germline. V was trimmed by 1 base and J by 1 base, leaving 5 bases between them. Here the CDR3 DNA reads TGTGCCAGCAGCGTAACTTGGAACACCGGGGAGCTGTTTTTT. Translation gives CASSVTWNTGELFF.

This chain connects TRBV7-9 to TRBJ1-4; D is unresolved. The CDR3 sequence is 18 residues long. V was trimmed by 6 bases and J by 7 bases, leaving 27 bases between them. Looked up from germline, CDR1 is SEHNR and CDR2 is FQNEAQ (reference sequence). DNA for the CDR3: TGTGCCAGCAGATACATTACCGGGCAGAAGAACGAGAGTGAAAAACTGTTTTTT. This sequence encodes CASRYITGQKNESEKLFF.

This clonotype was detected ten times or more. This chain connects TRBV6-6 to TRBJ2-2; D is unresolved. Trimming took off 2 bases at V and 3 bases at J, with 4 bases between the two ends. The CDR3 covers 13 residues. Germline CDR1 reads MNHNY; CDR2 reads SVGAGI (reference sequence). DNA of the CDR3: TGTGCCAGCAGTTACGGGGACACCGGGGAGCTGTTTTTT. It translates to CASSYGDTGELFF.

The rearrangement joins TRBV5-8 to TRBJ1-5; 7 bases are shared with TRBD1. The V segment lost 0 bases and the J segment 7 bases; nucleotides outside the gene matches: 7. Germline CDR1 SGHTS, CDR2 YDEGEE. This CDR3 spans 15 amino acids. The CDR3, as DNA: TGTGCCAGCAGCTTGGGAGACAGGGCAGGGCAGCCCCAGCATTTT. Translated, it gives CASSLGDRAGQPQHF.

The chain couples TRBV20-1 to TRBJ2-3; the D is unclear. Germline V gene data show CDR1 as DFQATT and CDR2 as SNEGSKA (reference sequence). The CDR3 is 14 residues long. Trimming removed 1 base from V and 0 bases from J, with 8 bases in between. As DNA, the CDR3 is TGCAGTGCTAGAGCGGCAGAGAGCACAGATACGCAGTATTTT. Protein: CSARAAESTDTQYF.